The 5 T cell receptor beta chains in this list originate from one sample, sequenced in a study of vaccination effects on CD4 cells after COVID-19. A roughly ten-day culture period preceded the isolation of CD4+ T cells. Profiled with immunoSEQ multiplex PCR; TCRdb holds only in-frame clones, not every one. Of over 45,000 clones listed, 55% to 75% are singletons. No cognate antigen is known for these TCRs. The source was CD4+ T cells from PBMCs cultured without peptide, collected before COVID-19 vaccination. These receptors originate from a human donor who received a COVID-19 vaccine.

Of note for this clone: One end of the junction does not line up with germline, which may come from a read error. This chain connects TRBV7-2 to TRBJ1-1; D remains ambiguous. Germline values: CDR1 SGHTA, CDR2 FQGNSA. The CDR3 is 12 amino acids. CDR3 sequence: CASSLVSTGAFF. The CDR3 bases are TGTGCCAGCAGCTTAGTCTCAACTGGAGCTTTCTTT. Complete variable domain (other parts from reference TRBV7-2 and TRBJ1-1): GAGVSQSPSNKVTEKGKDVELRCDPISGHTALYWYRQSLGQGLEFLIYFQGNSAPDKSGLPSDRFSAERTGGSVSTLTIQRTQQEDSAVYLCASSLVSTGAFFGQGTRLTVV.

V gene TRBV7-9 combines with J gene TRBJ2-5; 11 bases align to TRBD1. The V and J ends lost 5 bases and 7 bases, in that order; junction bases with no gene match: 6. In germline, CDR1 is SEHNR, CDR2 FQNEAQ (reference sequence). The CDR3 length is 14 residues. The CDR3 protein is CASSAGQGGRTQYF. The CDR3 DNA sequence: TGTGCCAGCAGCGCGGGACAGGGGGGCAGGACCCAGTACTTC.

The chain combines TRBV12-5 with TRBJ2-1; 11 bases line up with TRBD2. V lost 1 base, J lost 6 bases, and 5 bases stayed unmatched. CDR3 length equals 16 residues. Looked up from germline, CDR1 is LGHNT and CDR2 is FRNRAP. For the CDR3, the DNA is TGTGCTAGTGGTTTGGGAACTAGCGGGGGTATCAATGAGCAGTTCTTC. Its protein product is CASGLGTSGGINEQFF.

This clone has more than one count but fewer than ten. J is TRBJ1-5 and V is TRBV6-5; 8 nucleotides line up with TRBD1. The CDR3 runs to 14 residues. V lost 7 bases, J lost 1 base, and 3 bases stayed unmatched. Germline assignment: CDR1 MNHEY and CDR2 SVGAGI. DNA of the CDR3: TGTGCCAGCACCGGGGACAGGAGCAATCAGCCCCAGCATTTT. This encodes CASTGDRSNQPQHF.

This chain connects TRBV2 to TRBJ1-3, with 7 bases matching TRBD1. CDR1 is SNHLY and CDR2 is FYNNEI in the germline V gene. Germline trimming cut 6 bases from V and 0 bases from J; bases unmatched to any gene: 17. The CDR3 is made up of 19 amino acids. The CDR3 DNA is TGTGCCAGCAGCTTCCCGGGAAGACAGGGCGAGAGCTCTGGAAACACCATATATTTT. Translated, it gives CASSFPGRQGESSGNTIYF. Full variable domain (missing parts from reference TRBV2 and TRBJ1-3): EPEVTQTPSHQVTQMGQEVILRCVPISNHLYFYWYRQILGQKVEFLVSFYNNEISEKSEIFDDQFSVERPDGSNFTLKIRSTKLEDSAMYFCASSFPGRQGESSGNTIYFGEGSWLTVV.